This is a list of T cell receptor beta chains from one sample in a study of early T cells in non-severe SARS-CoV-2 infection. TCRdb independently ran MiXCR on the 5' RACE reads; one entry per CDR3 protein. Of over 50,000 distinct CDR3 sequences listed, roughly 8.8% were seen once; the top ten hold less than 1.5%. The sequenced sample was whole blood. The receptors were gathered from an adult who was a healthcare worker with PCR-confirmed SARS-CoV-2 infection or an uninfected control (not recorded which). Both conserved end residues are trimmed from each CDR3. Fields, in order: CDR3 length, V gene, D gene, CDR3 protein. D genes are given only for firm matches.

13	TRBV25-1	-	ASSETGNPGNTIY
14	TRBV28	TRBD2	ASSLVTSGGYNEQF
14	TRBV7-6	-	ASSLEPRTSNEKLF
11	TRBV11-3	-	ASSLLRTSEAF
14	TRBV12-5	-	ASGLDRAGRNSPLH
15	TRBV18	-	ASSPNSGTTSNYGYT
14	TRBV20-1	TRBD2	SARGLAGDIRETQY
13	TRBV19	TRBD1	ASSISVGQVNEQF
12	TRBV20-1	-	SAALGHGTDTQY
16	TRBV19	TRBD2	ASSSSSGGVTGTDTQY
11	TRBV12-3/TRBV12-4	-	ASSGVHTGELF
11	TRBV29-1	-	SVEWGSGNTIY
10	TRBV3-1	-	ASSQVSDTQY
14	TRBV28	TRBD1	ASSLRQGASKNIQY
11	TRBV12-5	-	ASGPNSNQPQH
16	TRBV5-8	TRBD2	ASSLRSGELPSTDTQY
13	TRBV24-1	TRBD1	ATSDPRTGPDTQY
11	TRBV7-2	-	ASSLVQRETQY
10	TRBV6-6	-	ASSYSADQTF
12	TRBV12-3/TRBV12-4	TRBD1	ASSFGRGFDGYT
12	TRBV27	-	ASSGSGVNYGYT
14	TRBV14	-	ASSQGHQGTQETQY
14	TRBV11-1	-	ASSLVGSTGANVLT
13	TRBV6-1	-	ASSESAGARDTQY
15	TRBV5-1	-	ASSLAGQGSSYNEQF
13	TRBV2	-	ASSPAPSGANVLT
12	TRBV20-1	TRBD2	SAPRTSGGETQY
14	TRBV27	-	ASSFRERINTGELF
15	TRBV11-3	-	ASSQSWGPRDTDTQY
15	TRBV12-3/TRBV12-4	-	ASSSDGAGLSYNEQF
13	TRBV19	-	ASSMYSIGDSPLH
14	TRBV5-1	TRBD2	ASSRVPSGENNEQF
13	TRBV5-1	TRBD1	ASSQSQGVTGELF
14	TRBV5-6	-	ASSFLQGNGYNEQF
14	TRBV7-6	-	ASSLAATGVNSPLH
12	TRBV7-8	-	ASSPTFGVNEQF
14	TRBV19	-	ASSPDTRARGEKLF
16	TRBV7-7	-	ASRPGVLNHPRGTEAF